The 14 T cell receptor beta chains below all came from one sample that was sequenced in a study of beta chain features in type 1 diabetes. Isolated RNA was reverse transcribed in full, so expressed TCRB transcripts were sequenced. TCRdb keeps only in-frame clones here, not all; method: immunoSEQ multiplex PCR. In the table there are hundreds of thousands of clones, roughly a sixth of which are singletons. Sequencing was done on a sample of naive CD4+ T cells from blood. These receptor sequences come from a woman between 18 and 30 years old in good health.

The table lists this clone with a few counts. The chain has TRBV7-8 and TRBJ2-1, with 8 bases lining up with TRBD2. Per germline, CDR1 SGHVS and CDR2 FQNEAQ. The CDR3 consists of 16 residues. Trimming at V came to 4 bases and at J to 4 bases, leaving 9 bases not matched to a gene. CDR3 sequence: CASSYSGSTVYNEQFF. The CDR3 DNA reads TGTGCCAGCAGCTACAGCGGGAGTACCGTTTACAATGAGCAGTTCTTC.

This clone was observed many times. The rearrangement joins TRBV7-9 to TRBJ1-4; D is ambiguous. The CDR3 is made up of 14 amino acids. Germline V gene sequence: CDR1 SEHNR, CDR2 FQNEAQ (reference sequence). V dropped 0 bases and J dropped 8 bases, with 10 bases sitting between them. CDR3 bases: TGTGCCAGCAGCTTAGCCCCGGCCGAAGAAAAACTGTTTTTT. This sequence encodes CASSLAPAEEKLFF.

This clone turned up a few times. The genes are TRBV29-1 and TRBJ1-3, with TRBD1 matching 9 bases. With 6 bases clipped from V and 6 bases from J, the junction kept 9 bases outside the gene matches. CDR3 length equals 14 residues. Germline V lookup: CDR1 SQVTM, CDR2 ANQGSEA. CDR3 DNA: TGCAGCGTGGTGGACAGGGGCCGAGTAAACACCATATATTTT. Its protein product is CSVVDRGRVNTIYF. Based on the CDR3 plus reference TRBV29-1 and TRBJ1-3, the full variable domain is SAVISQKPSRDICQRGTSLTIQCQVDSQVTMMFWYRQQPGQSLTLIATANQGSEATYESGFVIDKFPISRPNLTFSTLTVSNMSPEDSSIYLCSVVDRGRVNTIYFGEGSWLTVV.

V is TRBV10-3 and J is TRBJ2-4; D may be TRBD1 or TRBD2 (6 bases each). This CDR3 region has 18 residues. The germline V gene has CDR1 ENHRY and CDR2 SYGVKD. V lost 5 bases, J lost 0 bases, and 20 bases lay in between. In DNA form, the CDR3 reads TGTGCCATCAGTTCACTCCCCGGCGGGGACAAAGCCAAAAACATTCAGTACTTC. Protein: CAISSLPGGDKAKNIQYF.

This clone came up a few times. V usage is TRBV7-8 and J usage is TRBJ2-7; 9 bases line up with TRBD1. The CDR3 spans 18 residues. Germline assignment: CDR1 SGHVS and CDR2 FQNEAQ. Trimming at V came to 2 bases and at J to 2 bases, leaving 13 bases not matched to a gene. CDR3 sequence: CASSLLGQGLRSTYEQYF. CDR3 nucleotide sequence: TGTGCCAGCAGCTTATTGGGACAGGGACTTCGTAGCACCTACGAGCAGTACTTC.

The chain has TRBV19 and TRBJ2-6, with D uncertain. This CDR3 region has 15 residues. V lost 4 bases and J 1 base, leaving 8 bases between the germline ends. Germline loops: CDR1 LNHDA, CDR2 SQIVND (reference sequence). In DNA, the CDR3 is TGTGCCAGTAGTAGACCTAGGTCTGGGGCCAACGTCCTGACTTTC. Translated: CASSRPRSGANVLTF.

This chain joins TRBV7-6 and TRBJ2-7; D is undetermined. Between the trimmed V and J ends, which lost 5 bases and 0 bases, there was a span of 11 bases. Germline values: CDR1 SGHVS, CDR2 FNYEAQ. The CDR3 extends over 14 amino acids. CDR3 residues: CASSQEQHSYEQYF. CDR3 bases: TGTGCCAGCAGCCAAGAACAGCACTCCTACGAGCAGTACTTC.

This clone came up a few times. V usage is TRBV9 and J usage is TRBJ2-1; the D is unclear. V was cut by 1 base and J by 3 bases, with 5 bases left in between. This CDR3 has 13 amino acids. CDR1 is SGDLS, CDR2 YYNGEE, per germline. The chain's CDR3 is CASSVRDYNEQFF. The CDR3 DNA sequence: TGTGCCAGCAGCGTAAGAGACTACAATGAGCAGTTCTTC.

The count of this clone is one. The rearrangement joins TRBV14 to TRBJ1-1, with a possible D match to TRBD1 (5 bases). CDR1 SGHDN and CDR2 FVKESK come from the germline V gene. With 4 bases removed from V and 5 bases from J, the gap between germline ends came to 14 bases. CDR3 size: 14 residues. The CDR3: CASSPRGWGTEAFF. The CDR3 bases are TGTGCCAGCAGCCCACGGGGGTGGGGGACTGAAGCTTTCTTT.

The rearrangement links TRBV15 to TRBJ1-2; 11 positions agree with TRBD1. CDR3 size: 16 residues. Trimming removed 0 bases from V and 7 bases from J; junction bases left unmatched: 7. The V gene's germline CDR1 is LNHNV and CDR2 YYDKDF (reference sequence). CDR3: CATSRDRRDRGSGYTF. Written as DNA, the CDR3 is TGTGCCACCAGCAGAGATAGAAGGGACAGGGGGAGTGGCTACACCTTC.

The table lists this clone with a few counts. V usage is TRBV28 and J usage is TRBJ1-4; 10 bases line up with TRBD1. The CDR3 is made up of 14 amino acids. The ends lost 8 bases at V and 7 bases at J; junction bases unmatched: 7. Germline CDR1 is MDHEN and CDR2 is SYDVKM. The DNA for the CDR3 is TGTGCCAGCCTAAAAGGGACAGGGGTTGAAAAACTGTTTTTT. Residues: CASLKGTGVEKLFF.

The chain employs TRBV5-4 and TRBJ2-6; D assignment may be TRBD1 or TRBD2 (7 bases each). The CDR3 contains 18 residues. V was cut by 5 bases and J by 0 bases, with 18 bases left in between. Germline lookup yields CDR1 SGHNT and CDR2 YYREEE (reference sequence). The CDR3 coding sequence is TGTGCCAGCAGACCCGGCAGGGGGGGCAGCTCTGGGGCCAACGTCCTGACTTTC. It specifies CASRPGRGGSSGANVLTF.

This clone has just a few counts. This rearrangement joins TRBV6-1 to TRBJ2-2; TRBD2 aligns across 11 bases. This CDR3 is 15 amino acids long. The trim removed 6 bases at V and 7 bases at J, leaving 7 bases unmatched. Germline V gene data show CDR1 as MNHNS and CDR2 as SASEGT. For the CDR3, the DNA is TGTGCCAGCAGGCAACTAGCGGGAGCTGTCGGGGAGCTGTTTTTT. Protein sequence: CASRQLAGAVGELFF.

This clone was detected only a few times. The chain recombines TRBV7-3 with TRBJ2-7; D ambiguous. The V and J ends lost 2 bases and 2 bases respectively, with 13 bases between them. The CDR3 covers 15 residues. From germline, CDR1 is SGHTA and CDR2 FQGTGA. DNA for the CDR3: TGTGCCAGCAGCTTAGGTGGTATAGGGCCCTACGAGCAGTACTTC. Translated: CASSLGGIGPYEQYF.